This TCR beta chain is drawn from a study of identical twins. Overall study results and limits: The study found weaker excess twin sharing in beta out-of-frame sequences. Low generation-probability sequences were in excess among twin-shared out-of-frame alpha sequences. There were fewer insertions in abundant cord blood beta clonotypes, but memory repertoires showed no such pattern.

TCRdb called the 5' RACE reads again in MiXCR, with one record for every CDR3 protein. The data hold over 550,000 distinct CDR3 sequences, with about 7% observed a single time. Points on this clonotype: No antigen is known for it.

Looked up from germline, CDR1 is ENHRY and CDR2 is SYGVKD. With 0 bases clipped from V and 5 bases from J, the junction kept 6 bases outside the gene matches. This CDR3 comprises 16 residues. The data also belong to a second study, concerning yellow fever vaccine responses in identical twins.

This receptor was identified in a woman between 18 and 30 years old in good health. The sequenced material came from PBMCs. The gene calls are TRBV10-3 and TRBJ2-7; TRBD2 agrees at 11 bases. The CDR3, as DNA: TGTGCCATCAGTGAGTCGGTAGCGGGAGGGCCGAACGAGCAGTACTTC. Protein product: CAISESVAGGPNEQYF.